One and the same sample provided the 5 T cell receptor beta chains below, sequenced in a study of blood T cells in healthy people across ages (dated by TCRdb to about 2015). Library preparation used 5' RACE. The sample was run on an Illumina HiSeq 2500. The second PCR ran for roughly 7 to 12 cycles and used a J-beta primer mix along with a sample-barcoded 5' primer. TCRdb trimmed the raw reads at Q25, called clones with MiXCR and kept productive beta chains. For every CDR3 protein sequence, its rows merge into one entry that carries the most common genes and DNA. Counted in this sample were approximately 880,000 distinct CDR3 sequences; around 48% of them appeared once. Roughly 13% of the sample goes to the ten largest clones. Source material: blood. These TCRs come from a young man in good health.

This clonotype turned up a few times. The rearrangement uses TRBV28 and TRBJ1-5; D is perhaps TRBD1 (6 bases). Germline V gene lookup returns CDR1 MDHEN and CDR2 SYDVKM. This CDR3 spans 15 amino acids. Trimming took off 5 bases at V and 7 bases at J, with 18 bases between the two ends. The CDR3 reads CASSPDTGRRQPQHF. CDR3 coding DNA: TGTGCCAGCAGTCCCGATACAGGGCGGCGACAGCCCCAGCATTTT.

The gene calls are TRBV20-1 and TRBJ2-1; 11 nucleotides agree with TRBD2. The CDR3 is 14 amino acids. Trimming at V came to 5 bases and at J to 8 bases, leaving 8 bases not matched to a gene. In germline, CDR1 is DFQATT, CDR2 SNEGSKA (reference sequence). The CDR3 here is CSAEASGGLHEQFF. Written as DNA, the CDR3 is TGCAGTGCTGAGGCTAGCGGGGGGCTCCATGAGCAGTTCTTC.

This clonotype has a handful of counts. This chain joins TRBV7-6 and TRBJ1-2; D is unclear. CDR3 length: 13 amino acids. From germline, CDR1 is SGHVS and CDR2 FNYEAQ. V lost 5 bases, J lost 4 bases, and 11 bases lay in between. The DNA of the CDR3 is TGTGCCAGCAGCCGATTCGGACCCTATGGCTACACCTTC. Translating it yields CASSRFGPYGYTF.

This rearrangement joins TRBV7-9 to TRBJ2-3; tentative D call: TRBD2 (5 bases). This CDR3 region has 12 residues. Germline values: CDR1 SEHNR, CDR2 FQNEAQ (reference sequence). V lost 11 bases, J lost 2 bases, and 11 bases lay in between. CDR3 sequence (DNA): TGTGCCTCACAACTAGACACAGATACGCAGTATTTT. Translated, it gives CASQLDTDTQYF.

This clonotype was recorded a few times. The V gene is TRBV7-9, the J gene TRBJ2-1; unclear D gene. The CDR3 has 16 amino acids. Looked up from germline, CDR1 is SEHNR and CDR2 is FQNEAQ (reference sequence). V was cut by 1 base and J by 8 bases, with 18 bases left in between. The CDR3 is CASSLGQLSLSDEQFF. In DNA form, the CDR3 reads TGTGCCAGCAGCTTAGGGCAGCTGAGTCTCTCAGATGAGCAGTTCTTC.